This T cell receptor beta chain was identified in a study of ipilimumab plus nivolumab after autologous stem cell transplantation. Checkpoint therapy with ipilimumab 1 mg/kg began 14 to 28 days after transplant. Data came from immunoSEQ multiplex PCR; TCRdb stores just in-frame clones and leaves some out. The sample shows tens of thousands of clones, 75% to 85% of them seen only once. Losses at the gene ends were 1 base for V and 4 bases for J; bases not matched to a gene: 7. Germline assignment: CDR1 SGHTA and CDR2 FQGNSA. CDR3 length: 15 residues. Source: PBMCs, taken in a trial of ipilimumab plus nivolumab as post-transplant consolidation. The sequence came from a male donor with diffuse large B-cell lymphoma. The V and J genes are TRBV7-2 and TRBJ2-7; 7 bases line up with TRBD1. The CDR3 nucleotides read TGTGCCAGCAGCTTAGAAAGGGGGCTAGGATACGAGCAGTACTTC. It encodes CASSLERGLGYEQYF.